One T cell receptor beta chain is described in this entry. The data stem from a study of cytomegalovirus exposure and HLA in healthy donors. Overall study: The study's early data release held about 85 million unique TCRs from HLA-typed donors.

The CDR3 sequence is 14 residues long. Germline V gene sequence: CDR1 SGHRS, CDR2 YFSETQ. With 4 bases removed from V and 2 bases from J, the gap between germline ends came to 12 bases. With 60 Vbeta and 13 Jbeta primers, the PCR was carried out. The method was immunoSEQ multiplex PCR; TCRdb's version includes in-frame clones alone and lacks a portion of them. The table records 110,000 or so clones, around 74% of them present only once. What was sequenced was PBMCs. The rearrangement joins TRBV5-1 to TRBJ1-1, with D possibly TRBD1 on 5 matching bases. The receptor was isolated from a middle-aged man in good health and CMV-seronegative. CDR3 coding DNA: TGCGCCAGCAGCCCGACGACAGTTAACACTGAAGCTTTCTTT. Protein product: CASSPTTVNTEAFF. The full variable domain, rest sourced from reference TRBV5-1 and TRBJ1-1, is KAGVTQTPRYLIKTRGQQVTLSCSPISGHRSVSWYQQTPGQGLQFLFEYFSETQRNKGNFPGRFSGRQFSNSRSEMNVSTLELGDSALYLCASSPTTVNTEAFFGQGTRLTVV.